This T cell receptor beta chain stems from a study of shared T cell receptors in the human thymus. The CDR3 runs to 16 residues. V gave up 6 bases and J gave up 4 bases; unmatched junction bases: 10. Germline CDR1 MNHEY, CDR2 SMNVEV (reference sequence). Repertoires were generated with immunoSEQ multiplex PCR, while TCRdb's copy carries only in-frame clones and drops some. There are about 380,000 clones in the sample; 95% occur only once, and approximately 0.018% lies in the top ten. The sequenced sample consisted of thymocytes. The receptor's source is a human donor. This chain uses TRBV27 with TRBJ1-1; TRBD1 aligns across 11 bases. The CDR3 reads CASSLRTGGVPTEAFF. CDR3 DNA sequence: TGTGCCAGCAGCCTCAGGACAGGGGGCGTTCCCACTGAAGCTTTCTTT.